Sequencing of this T cell receptor beta chain was carried out in a study of cytomegalovirus exposure and HLA in healthy donors. The V and J ends lost 6 bases and 3 bases, in that order; junction bases with no gene match: 8. The germline CDR1 and CDR2 sequences are MNHEY and SMNVEV (reference sequence). This CDR3 is built from 15 residues. Findings and limits, study-wide: Under in vitro conditions, three CMV-associated chains were confirmed as specific for CMV antigens.

TCRdb's table, derived via immunoSEQ multiplex PCR, lists solely in-frame clones and lacks some. The sample consists of fewer than 250,000 clones, around nine tenths of them appearing once. Of note for this clone: The target antigen is unknown.

Sequencing was done on a sample of PBMCs. The chain is built from TRBV27 and TRBJ2-1; 7 nucleotides align to TRBD2. This TCR derives from a man between 18 and 29 years old in good health and CMV-seronegative. The chain's CDR3 is CASRTSAYSYNEQFF. The CDR3 DNA sequence: TGTGCCAGCAGAACTAGCGCCTACAGCTACAATGAGCAGTTCTTC.